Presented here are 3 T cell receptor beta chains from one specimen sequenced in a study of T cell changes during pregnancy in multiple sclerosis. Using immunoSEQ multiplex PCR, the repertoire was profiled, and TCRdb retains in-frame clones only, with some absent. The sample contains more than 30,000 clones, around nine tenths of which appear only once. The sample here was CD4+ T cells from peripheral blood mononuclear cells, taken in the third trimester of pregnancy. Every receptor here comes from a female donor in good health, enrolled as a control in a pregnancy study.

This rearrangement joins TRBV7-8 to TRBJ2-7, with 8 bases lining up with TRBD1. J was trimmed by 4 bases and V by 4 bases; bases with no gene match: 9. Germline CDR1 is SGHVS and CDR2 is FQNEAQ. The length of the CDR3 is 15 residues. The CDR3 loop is CASSSEGTGQYEQYF. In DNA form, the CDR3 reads TGTGCCAGCAGCTCAGAGGGGACAGGTCAATACGAGCAGTACTTC.

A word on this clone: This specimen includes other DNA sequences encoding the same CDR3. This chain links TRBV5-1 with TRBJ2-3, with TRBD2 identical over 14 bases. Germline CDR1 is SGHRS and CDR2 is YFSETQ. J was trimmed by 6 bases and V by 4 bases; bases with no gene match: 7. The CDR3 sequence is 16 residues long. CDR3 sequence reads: CASSPGLAGAGDTQYF. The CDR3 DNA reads TGCGCCAGCAGCCCGGGACTAGCGGGGGCGGGGGATACGCAGTATTTT.

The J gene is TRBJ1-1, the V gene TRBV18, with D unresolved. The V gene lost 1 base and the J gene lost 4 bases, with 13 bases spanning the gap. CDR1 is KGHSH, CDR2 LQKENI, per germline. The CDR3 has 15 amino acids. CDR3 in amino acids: CASSPLAGETTEAFF. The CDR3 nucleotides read TGTGCCAGCTCACCACTAGCCGGGGAGACCACTGAAGCTTTCTTT.